Listed below are T cell receptor beta chains from one sample, sequenced in a study of response to subunit inactivated influenza vaccine. TCRdb reprocessed the RT-PCR reads with MiXCR, giving one entry per CDR3 protein. This sample has about 190,000 distinct CDR3 sequences, with roughly an eighth found just once. Source: CD8+ T cells sorted from PBMCs, taken 4 to 6 days after vaccination. All receptors derive from a man aged 45-60 years who received an inactivated influenza vaccine. The conserved cysteine and the conserved F or W are not part of the CDR3 here. The order of the fields is clone size, V gene, J gene, CDR3 protein. Part of the rows lack a size; the others show once, few, many or a class for expanded clones.

clone_size: .; v_call: TRBV7-9; j_call: TRBJ1-3; cdr3_aa: ASSSKAGTEGNTIY
clone_size: few; v_call: TRBV6-5; j_call: TRBJ2-1; cdr3_aa: ASSYSWGDNEQF
clone_size: few; v_call: TRBV9; j_call: TRBJ2-7; cdr3_aa: ASSVGTGPAEQY
clone_size: many; v_call: TRBV29-1; j_call: TRBJ2-7; cdr3_aa: SVEAEVDYEQY
clone_size: many; v_call: TRBV7-9; j_call: TRBJ2-1; cdr3_aa: ASSLVPYNEQF
clone_size: .; v_call: TRBV2; j_call: TRBJ2-2; cdr3_aa: ASSVAGAGTGELF
clone_size: many; v_call: TRBV7-6; j_call: TRBJ1-5; cdr3_aa: ASSLSRVGQPQH
clone_size: .; v_call: TRBV2; j_call: TRBJ2-3; cdr3_aa: ASSGWASGTDTQY
clone_size: .; v_call: TRBV12-3/TRBV12-4; j_call: TRBJ2-3; cdr3_aa: ASSLPQGQGNTDTQY
clone_size: few; v_call: TRBV6-5; j_call: TRBJ1-6; cdr3_aa: ASSYSSKQGLYPLH
clone_size: .; v_call: TRBV7-9; j_call: TRBJ2-7; cdr3_aa: ASSLAVDSYEQY
clone_size: .; v_call: TRBV20-1; j_call: TRBJ2-7; cdr3_aa: SARDWGTHEQY
clone_size: few; v_call: TRBV5-5; j_call: TRBJ1-1; cdr3_aa: ASSSRQGSTEAF
clone_size: few; v_call: TRBV9; j_call: TRBJ2-3; cdr3_aa: ASSVDPRSTDTQY
clone_size: .; v_call: TRBV11-2; j_call: TRBJ1-2; cdr3_aa: ASSLDKLETVKYGYT
clone_size: few; v_call: TRBV10-2; j_call: TRBJ2-1; cdr3_aa: ASTGYERSPNEQF
clone_size: few; v_call: TRBV7-2; j_call: TRBJ1-1; cdr3_aa: ASSLQILAEAF
clone_size: few; v_call: TRBV14; j_call: TRBJ2-1; cdr3_aa: ASSQDVGSSYNEQF
clone_size: .; v_call: TRBV6-1; j_call: TRBJ2-2; cdr3_aa: ASSDPANTGELF
clone_size: .; v_call: TRBV7-2; j_call: TRBJ2-4; cdr3_aa: ASSLAQLENIQY
clone_size: many; v_call: TRBV29-1; j_call: TRBJ2-1; cdr3_aa: SVGLAGDAYNEQF
clone_size: few; v_call: TRBV7-9; j_call: TRBJ2-7; cdr3_aa: ASSSSGSPNEQY
clone_size: few; v_call: TRBV2; j_call: TRBJ2-7; cdr3_aa: ARSGQSSYEQY
clone_size: .; v_call: TRBV7-9; j_call: TRBJ2-7; cdr3_aa: ASSTDRSSYEQY
clone_size: few; v_call: TRBV10-3; j_call: TRBJ2-3; cdr3_aa: AISAGLAGSTDTQY
clone_size: many; v_call: TRBV10-3; j_call: TRBJ2-1; cdr3_aa: AISVGDRPNEQF
clone_size: .; v_call: TRBV12-3/TRBV12-4; j_call: TRBJ2-1; cdr3_aa: ASRPWGQGKFYEQF
clone_size: few; v_call: TRBV2; j_call: TRBJ2-1; cdr3_aa: ASSVAGERLAGGRGQWDEQF
clone_size: many; v_call: TRBV5-1; j_call: TRBJ2-5; cdr3_aa: ASSLDFFPASQETQY
clone_size: .; v_call: TRBV20-1; j_call: TRBJ2-7; cdr3_aa: SAHTTTAPYEQY
clone_size: few; v_call: TRBV9; j_call: TRBJ2-3; cdr3_aa: ASSVAPGTGRDTQY
clone_size: .; v_call: TRBV28; j_call: TRBJ2-1; cdr3_aa: ASSPVASSLAGGINEQF
clone_size: .; v_call: TRBV4-3; j_call: TRBJ2-2; cdr3_aa: DSSQDKLAGNTGELF
clone_size: many; v_call: TRBV10-3; j_call: TRBJ1-2; cdr3_aa: AISRDRGPGYT
clone_size: .; v_call: TRBV7-9; j_call: TRBJ2-5; cdr3_aa: ASSLVPQETQY
clone_size: .; v_call: TRBV6-2/TRBV6-3; j_call: TRBJ2-7; cdr3_aa: ASSYSALVSYEQY
clone_size: .; v_call: TRBV4-1; j_call: TRBJ2-3; cdr3_aa: ASSQEGGWGTDTQY
clone_size: few; v_call: TRBV28; j_call: TRBJ2-1; cdr3_aa: ASSQLAGSPYNEQF
clone_size: .; v_call: TRBV5-1; j_call: TRBJ2-7; cdr3_aa: ASSPRTGDYEQY
clone_size: .; v_call: TRBV19; j_call: TRBJ1-5; cdr3_aa: ASSSFGQGPISPQH
clone_size: .; v_call: TRBV6-1; j_call: TRBJ2-1; cdr3_aa: ATSAGKSSYNEQF
clone_size: few; v_call: TRBV20-1; j_call: TRBJ2-1; cdr3_aa: SAKGVAGDAGEQF
clone_size: many; v_call: TRBV6-1; j_call: TRBJ2-1; cdr3_aa: ASRLDGSSYNEQF
clone_size: few; v_call: TRBV9; j_call: TRBJ2-3; cdr3_aa: ASSVVSAGVVPTDTQY
clone_size: .; v_call: TRBV15; j_call: TRBJ1-2; cdr3_aa: ATSTRLGGRYGYT
clone_size: few; v_call: TRBV10-2; j_call: TRBJ2-3; cdr3_aa: ASRGNFGGPSTDTQY
clone_size: .; v_call: TRBV6-2/TRBV6-3; j_call: TRBJ2-3; cdr3_aa: ASSYSGTDTDTQY
clone_size: .; v_call: TRBV5-1; j_call: TRBJ2-7; cdr3_aa: ASSLARAGGLYEQY
clone_size: .; v_call: TRBV30; j_call: TRBJ1-5; cdr3_aa: AWSLGQGYQPQH